This TCR beta chain was identified during a study of T cell responses to AZD1222 COVID-19 vaccine. Findings and caveats of the study: Females outnumbered males among donors, who were mostly white British; clonal diversity was possibly underestimated. Baseline serostatus was positive in only a handful of AZD1222 recipients. The study sampled repertoires only after the peak T cell response. Breadth and depth of Spike-specific TCRs rose after two AZD1222 doses.

The CDR3 runs 15 residues. The V gene lost 3 bases and the J gene lost 4 bases, with 12 bases spanning the gap. Per germline, CDR1 LGHDT and CDR2 YNNKEL (reference sequence). Repertoires were generated with immunoSEQ multiplex PCR, while TCRdb's copy carries only in-frame clones and drops some. The sample carries some 74,000 clones, 75% to 85% recorded once. Points on this clone: As yet, its antigen is unknown. This same CDR3 is encoded by further DNA sequences in the sample.

The gene calls are TRBV3-1 (or the pseudogene TRBV3-2) and TRBJ2-2; TRBD2 is a possible D gene (6 bases). The clonotype comes from an adult in good health. The material sequenced was peripheral blood, taken on day 0 of AZD1222 vaccination. CDR3 amino acids: CASSHRGSGTGELFF. CDR3 sequence (DNA): TGTGCCAGCAGCCACCGGGGGAGCGGCACCGGGGAGCTGTTTTTT.